This T cell receptor beta chain was obtained from a study of blood T cell repertoires in COVID-19 (dated by TCRdb to about 2020). Concerning the study at large: Samples covering the acute and convalescent phases of COVID-19 were provided by collaborators in the United States, Italy and Spain. The sample metadata nearly always contained a de-identified subject ID, COVID-19 status, age in years and sex. Where available, HLA class I and class II types were taken from metadata supplied by the sample provider and were not determined by assay-based typing. The material from the prospective study consisted of cDNA or gDNA derived from T cells, B-cell-depleted T cells, or PBMCs. The samples were drawn from two sources: the first 160 participants of the ongoing ImmuneRACE study, and fewer than 1,500 subjects contributed by 6 global collaborators. The repertoires were made available in a free public database intended to serve as a resource for research on the immune response to SARS-CoV-2. Subjects who had been exposed to COVID-19, were actively infected with it, or had recovered from it provided the deeply sampled blood TCRbeta repertoires that made up the dataset. Overall study results and their limits: The amount of clinical and demographic metadata varied by source and participant and was provided uncurated.

As to this clone: Its specific antigen is unknown. Base qualities are not provided; no much larger clone lies one nucleotide away.

TCRbeta CDR3 regions were amplified from genomic DNA by means of the immunoSEQ Assay, a bias-controlled multiplex PCR. Turning to the authors' computational methods: Within the assay, amplification of reference gene primers was used to estimate how many nucleated cells each sample contained. To quantify the absolute abundance of each unique TCRbeta CDR3 rearrangement, sequence reads were collapsed and filtered. For each sample, productive Simpson clonality was calculated by taking the square root of Simpson's diversity index across productive rearrangements. The table comes from immuneACCESS by way of TCRdb, which keeps in-frame sequences with V and J called. Part of the clones is missing from these tables; in studies checked, under half for an unresolved V gene and the rest for unknown reasons. V and J calls plus clone size are reproduced from that table; the DNA served to infer D and trimming. In this sample the table shows some 170,000 clones, roughly 90% of which occur a single time. Around 1.3% of the sample is held by the ten biggest clonotypes.

Participants in the prospective study were aged roughly 18 to 100 years, lived in 24 United States geographic areas, and enrolled through a virtual design. To assign participants to cohorts, the prospective study relied on clinical history that participants themselves reported in a screening survey and a study questionnaire. Each participant in the prospective study had whole blood, serum and a nasopharyngeal or oropharyngeal swab collected by mobile phlebotomists. Additional blood draws and questionnaires over an approximately 2-month period could optionally be provided by prospective study participants. Blood samples from the prospective study were shipped frozen or at room temperature prior to DNA extraction. V trim: 1 base; J trim: 7 bases; unmatched bases: 8. Based on the germline V gene, the CDR1 and CDR2 sequences are MNHEY and SVGAGI. There are 16 amino acids in the CDR3, from cysteine to phenylalanine inclusive. The kept DNA is CDR3 alone, 48 bases in frame from the first base.

The sequence came from a human donor with acute COVID-19. The donor label of this sample is uncertain. The chain links TRBV6-5 with TRBJ2-7; 12 central bases correspond to TRBD1. Sequences were obtained from PBMCs or T cells enriched from blood (not recorded which). The CDR3 reads as follows: CASSYLGTGGVREQYF. The base sequence is TGTGCCAGCAGTTACTTAGGGACAGGGGGCGTGAGGGAGCAGTACTTC.